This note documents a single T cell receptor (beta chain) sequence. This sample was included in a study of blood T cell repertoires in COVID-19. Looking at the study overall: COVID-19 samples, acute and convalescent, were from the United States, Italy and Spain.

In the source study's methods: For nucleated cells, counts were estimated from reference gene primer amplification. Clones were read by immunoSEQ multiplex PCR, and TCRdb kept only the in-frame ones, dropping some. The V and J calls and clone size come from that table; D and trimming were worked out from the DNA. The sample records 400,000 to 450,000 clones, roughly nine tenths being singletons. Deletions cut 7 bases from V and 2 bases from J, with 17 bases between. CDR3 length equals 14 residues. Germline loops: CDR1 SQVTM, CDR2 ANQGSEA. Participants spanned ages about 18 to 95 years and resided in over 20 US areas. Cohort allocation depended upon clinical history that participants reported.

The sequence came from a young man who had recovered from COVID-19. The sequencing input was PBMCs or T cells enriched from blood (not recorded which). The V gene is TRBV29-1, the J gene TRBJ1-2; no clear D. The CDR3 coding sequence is TGCAGCGCTCTGCCCCGAGGGCAAAACTATGGCTACACCTTC. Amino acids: CSALPRGQNYGYTF.